The clone carrying this T cell receptor (beta chain) has only one observation. What it binds is unknown. The sample originates from a study of cytomegalovirus exposure and HLA in healthy donors. Study results and limitations: With later analysis, a missense DCLRE1C variant became linked to TCR beta V- and J-gene trimming. It was reported that TCR beta sequences correctly inferred the HLA-A and HLA-B alleles for most subjects.

PCR used 60 Vbeta primers and 13 Jbeta primers. Sequencing was performed with immunoSEQ multiplex PCR; in TCRdb, only in-frame clones are kept and a portion is missing. The profile covers around 130,000 clones, with over 75% appearing a single time and 1.5% to 2% taken by the ten largest. Trimming left V 8 bases short and J 2 bases short, with 16 bases between. Per germline, CDR1 WNHNN and CDR2 SYGVQD (reference sequence). The CDR3 length is 14 residues. The V call is TRBV10-1, the J call TRBJ2-7; maybe TRBD1 (5 bases). The sample consisted of PBMCs. The sequence derives from a man aged 40-50 years in good health and CMV-seronegative. The CDR3 protein is CASSPPGMAYEQYF. CDR3 bases: TGCGCCAGCTCGCCCCCAGGGATGGCCTACGAGCAGTACTTC.